The 3 T cell receptor beta chains presented below share a single source sample, sequenced in a study of T cells in Graves' hyperthyroidism and ophthalmopathy (dated by TCRdb to between 2018 and 2021). Preparation of the library involved multiplex PCR. The instrument was an Illumina HiSeq 2000. Amplification of TCR beta CDR3 regions was carried out from RNA transcripts. A first-round RT-PCR of the TCR CDR3 used the HTBI primer set with the Qiagen OneStep RT-PCR kit. TCRdb cleaned the public reads at Q25 with fastp, built clones with MiXCR and kept in-frame beta chains. Records with the same CDR3 protein are collapsed into one entry carrying the most frequent genes and DNA. Here the sample has 530,000 or so distinct CDR3 sequences; more than 15% occur a single time. The ten largest clones represent roughly a sixth of the sample. The sample was blood. All receptors come from a woman aged 18-30 years with Graves' ophthalmopathy.

This clonotype was found many times. The chain recombines TRBV6-1 with TRBJ1-1; D is ambiguous. The germline CDR1 and CDR2 sequences are MNHNS and SASEGT. This CDR3 region has 14 residues. Trimming left V 5 bases short and J 0 bases short, with 10 bases between. CDR3: CASSYGRLNTEAFF. The CDR3, as DNA: TGTGCCAGCAGTTACGGACGGCTGAACACTGAAGCTTTCTTT.

The J gene is TRBJ1-5, the V gene TRBV6-2 or TRBV6-3, with D possibly TRBD1 on 5 matching bases. This CDR3 is 15 amino acids long. Germline CDR1 and CDR2: MNHEY and SVGEGT. Trimming left V 5 bases short and J 2 bases short, with 13 bases between. CDR3 nucleotides: TGTGCCAGCAGTCCTCAGGGAATGGGCAATCAGCCCCAGCATTTT. Translated: CASSPQGMGNQPQHF.

V usage is TRBV4-1 and J usage is TRBJ2-7; tentatively, D is TRBD1 or TRBD2 (5 bases each). CDR3 length: 16 residues. V was shortened by 0 bases and J by 0 bases, with 12 bases between the two germline ends. Per germline, CDR1 MGHRA and CDR2 YSYEKL. The CDR3 nucleotides are TGCGCCAGCAGCCAAGAATGGGACGGCAGCTCCTACGAGCAGTACTTC. Translation: CASSQEWDGSSYEQYF.